This T cell receptor (beta chain) comes out of a study of response to subunit inactivated influenza vaccine. Study findings and constraints: With each seasonal influenza vaccination, the authors suggested, few new T cells are recruited.

For this clonotype: Its specificity is not known.

Via MiXCR, TCRdb re-called the RT-PCR reads, giving one row per CDR3 protein. The repertoire holds around 650,000 distinct CDR3 sequences, with less than 20% as singletons. The receptor's source is a man in his fifties or sixties who received an inactivated influenza vaccine. This sample comprised PBMCs from blood, obtained 11 to 12 days after vaccination.

The CDR3 here is CASSQEILQSGANVLTF. CDR3 nucleotides: TGCGCCAGCAGCCAAGAAATCTTACAGTCTGGGGCCAACGTCCTGACTTTC. V gene TRBV4-3 combines with J gene TRBJ2-6, with no clear D. V lost 0 bases and J 1 base, leaving 10 bases between the germline ends. The CDR3 extends over 17 amino acids. Looked up from germline, CDR1 is LGHNA and CDR2 is YSLEER.